Listed below are T cell receptor beta chains from one sample, sequenced in a study of cytomegalovirus exposure and HLA in healthy donors. The data were produced by immunoSEQ multiplex PCR, yet TCRdb's version contains in-frame clones alone and is incomplete. There are 170,000 or so clones in the sample; 70% to 85% occur only once, and 1.4% to 1.5% lies in the top ten. The sample taken for sequencing was PBMCs. These receptors were collected from a woman between 25 and 40 years old in good health and CMV-seropositive. Each CDR3 is given with its conserved first and last residue. A D gene is named only where the DNA matches it firmly. Not every row has a clone size; where given, it reads once, few, many or a size class.

>.|TRBV28|TRBJ2-6|.
CASSRDSLRNSGANVLTF
TGTGCCAGCAGTCGGGACTCCCTAAGGAACTCTGGGGCCAACGTCCTGACTTTC
>few|TRBV30|TRBJ1-4|.
CAWRISNGEKLFF
TGTGCCTGGCGTATAAGTAACGGTGAAAAACTGTTTTTT
>.|TRBV10-1|TRBJ2-1|TRBD2
CASSESLSGLAGEQFF
TGCGCCAGCAGTGAGTCCCTCTCAGGACTAGCAGGCGAGCAGTTCTTC
>.|TRBV11-3|TRBJ2-1|TRBD2
CASRPSGMHEQFF
TGTGCCAGCAGACCTAGCGGGATGCATGAGCAGTTCTTC
>.|TRBV6-5|TRBJ2-1|.
CASQRESEQFF
TGTGCCAGCCAACGGGAGAGTGAGCAGTTCTTC
>.|TRBV19|TRBJ2-5|TRBD1
CASSDRGEIQETQYF
TGTGCCAGTAGTGACAGGGGAGAGATTCAAGAGACCCAGTACTTC
>.|TRBV29-1|TRBJ1-1|TRBD1
CSGDRGFGAFF
TGCAGCGGTGACAGGGGGTTCGGAGCTTTCTTT
>.|TRBV5-5|TRBJ2-7|.
CASSLDGVYEQYF
TGTGCCAGCAGCTTGGACGGGGTCTACGAGCAGTACTTC
>once|TRBV25-1|TRBJ1-2|.
CASSAQPGQKTNYGYTF
TGTGCCAGCAGTGCGCAACCGGGTCAAAAAACTAACTATGGCTACACCTTC
>.|TRBV5-1|TRBJ2-3|.
CASSLGGGRTDTQYF
TGCGCCAGCAGCTTGGGGGGAGGACGGACAGATACGCAGTATTTT
>.|TRBV2|TRBJ2-7|.
CASSEALLRPRF
TGTGCCAGCAGTGAAGCGCTTTTAAGGCCTAGGTTC
>.|TRBV15|TRBJ2-3|TRBD2
CATSRAGTSGRSTDTQYF
TGTGCCACCAGCAGGGCCGGGACTAGCGGGAGAAGCACAGATACGCAGTATTTT
>.|TRBV5-1|TRBJ2-7|TRBD2
CASTPQAGAGYEQYF
TGCGCCAGCACCCCCCAAGCGGGAGCGGGATACGAGCAGTACTTC
>.|TRBV2|TRBJ2-5|TRBD1
CASSDPGTAAPKTQYF
TGTGCCAGCAGTGACCCCGGGACAGCCGCCCCGAAGACCCAGTACTTC
>.|TRBV10-3|TRBJ2-7|TRBD1
CAISTGQGAGEQYF
TGTGCCATCAGTACGGGACAGGGGGCGGGGGAGCAGTACTTC
>.|TRBV28|TRBJ2-5|TRBD1
CASSFLRTGLEETQYF
TGTGCCAGCAGTTTTCTCCGGACAGGGCTGGAAGAGACCCAGTACTTC
>.|TRBV7-2|TRBJ2-5|.
CASSFEGVETQYF
TGTGCCAGCAGCTTCGAGGGGGTGGAGACCCAGTACTTC
>.|TRBV6-1|TRBJ2-7|TRBD2
CASTLAGGLPYEQYF
TGTGCCAGCACCCTAGCGGGAGGGCTACCCTACGAGCAGTACTTC
>.|TRBV28|TRBJ1-5|TRBD1
CASRQTGEDQPQHF
TGTGCCAGCAGACAAACAGGGGAGGATCAGCCCCAGCATTTT
>.|TRBV5-1|TRBJ2-7|TRBD2
CASSPSPGTSGYEQYF
TGCGCCAGCAGCCCGAGCCCCGGGACTAGCGGCTACGAGCAGTACTTC
>.|TRBV25-1|TRBJ2-7|.
CASRGRSPYEQYF
TGTGCCAGCCGGGGGAGGTCCCCCTACGAGCAGTACTTC
>.|TRBV23-1|TRBJ2-2|TRBD1
CASISTGGASGELFF
TGCGCCAGCATTTCGACAGGGGGCGCATCCGGGGAGCTGTTTTTT
>once|TRBV6-1|TRBJ2-7|TRBD2
CASSENGVGGEQYF
TGTGCCAGCAGTGAAAACGGGGTGGGAGGGGAGCAGTACTTC
>.|TRBV6-1|TRBJ2-7|TRBD1
CASDIGTALYEQYF
TGTGCCAGTGACATCGGGACAGCGCTTTACGAGCAGTACTTC
>.|TRBV9|TRBJ1-1|.
CASSQGLGTEAFF
TGTGCCAGCAGCCAGGGATTGGGCACTGAAGCTTTCTTT
>.|TRBV6-1|TRBJ2-7|TRBD2
CASSRTSGRGEQYF
TGTGCCAGCAGTCGGACTAGCGGACGGGGCGAGCAGTACTTC